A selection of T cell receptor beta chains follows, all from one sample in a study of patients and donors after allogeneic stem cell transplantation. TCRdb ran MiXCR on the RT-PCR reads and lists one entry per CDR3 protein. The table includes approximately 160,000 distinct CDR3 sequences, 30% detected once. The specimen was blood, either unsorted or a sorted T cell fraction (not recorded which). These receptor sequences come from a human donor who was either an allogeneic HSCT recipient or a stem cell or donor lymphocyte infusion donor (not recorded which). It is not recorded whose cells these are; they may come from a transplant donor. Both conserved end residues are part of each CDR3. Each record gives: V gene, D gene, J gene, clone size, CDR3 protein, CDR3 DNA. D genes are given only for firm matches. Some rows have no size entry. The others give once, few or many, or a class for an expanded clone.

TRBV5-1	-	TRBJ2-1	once	CASSLFTGAYNEQFF	TGCGCCAGCAGCTTGTTTACGGGAGCCTACAATGAGCAGTTCTTC
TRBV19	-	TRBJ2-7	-	CASSIPGTDYEQYF	TGTGCCAGTAGTATTCCCGGGACTGACTACGAGCAGTACTTC
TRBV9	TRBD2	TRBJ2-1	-	CASSRVAGSNEQFF	TGTGCCAGCAGCCGGGTAGCGGGCAGCAATGAGCAGTTCTTC
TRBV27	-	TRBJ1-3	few	CASTPKEEVSGNTIYF	TGTGCCAGCACCCCTAAGGAAGAAGTCTCTGGAAACACCATATATTTT
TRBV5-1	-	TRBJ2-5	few	CASRTGGETQYF	TGCGCCAGCAGGACAGGCGGAGAGACCCAGTACTTC
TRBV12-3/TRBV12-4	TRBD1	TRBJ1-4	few	CASSPWTGSEKLFF	TGTGCCAGCAGTCCGTGGACAGGGAGCGAAAAACTGTTTTTT
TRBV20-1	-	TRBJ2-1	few	CSASFASVNNEQFF	TGCAGTGCTAGTTTTGCTAGCGTAAACAATGAGCAGTTCTTC
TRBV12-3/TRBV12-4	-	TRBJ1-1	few	CASSLGQKNTEAFF	TGTGCCAGCAGTCTCGGACAGAAAAACACTGAAGCTTTCTTT
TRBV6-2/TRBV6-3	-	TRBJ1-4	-	CASSYSMTPGEKLFF	TGTGCCAGCAGTTACTCGATGACACCCGGAGAAAAACTGTTTTTT
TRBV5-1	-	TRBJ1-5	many	CASSPDSYNQPQHF	TGCGCCAGCAGCCCCGACAGTTACAATCAGCCCCAGCATTTT
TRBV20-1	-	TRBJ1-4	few	CSAWDVQNEKLFF	TGCAGTGCCTGGGACGTCCAGAATGAAAAACTGTTTTTT
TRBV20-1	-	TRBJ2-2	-	CSASRFANTGELFF	TGCAGTGCTAGTCGGTTCGCGAACACCGGGGAGCTGTTTTTT
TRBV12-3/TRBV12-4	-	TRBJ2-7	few	CASSPTVLSYEQYF	TGTGCCAGCAGTCCAACAGTCCTCTCCTACGAGCAGTACTTC
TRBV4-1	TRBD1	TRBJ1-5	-	CASSQEPGDRGRNQPQHF	TGCGCCAGCAGCCAAGAACCTGGGGACAGGGGACGTAATCAGCCCCAGCATTTT
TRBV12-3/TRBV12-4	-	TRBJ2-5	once	CASRYLGQETQYF	TGTGCCAGCAGGTACCTAGGGCAAGAGACCCAGTACTTC
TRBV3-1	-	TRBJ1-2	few	CASSQGWQGRYGYTF	TGTGCCAGCAGCCAAGGTTGGCAGGGCCGTTATGGCTACACCTTC
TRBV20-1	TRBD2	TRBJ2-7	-	CSASPSGGDLFYEQYF	TGCAGTGCTAGCCCGAGCGGGGGCGATCTGTTCTACGAGCAGTACTTC
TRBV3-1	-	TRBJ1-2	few	CASSQGATGFFF	TGTGCCAGCAGCCAAGGAGCGACAGGTTTCTTCTTC
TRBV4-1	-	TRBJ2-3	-	CASSQGTRGDTQYF	TGCGCCAGCAGCCAAGGGACGCGCGGGGATACGCAGTATTTT
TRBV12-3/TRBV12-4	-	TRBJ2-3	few	CATAFGGSADTQYF	TGTGCCACCGCCTTTGGGGGGAGTGCAGATACGCAGTATTTT
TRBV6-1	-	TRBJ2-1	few	CASSEQSSYNEQFF	TGTGCCAGCAGTGAACAGAGCTCCTACAATGAGCAGTTCTTC
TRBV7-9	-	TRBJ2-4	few	CASRPPLGNIQYF	TGTGCCAGCCGGCCTCCTTTGGGGAACATTCAGTACTTC
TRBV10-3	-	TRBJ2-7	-	CAISDTATYEQYF	TGTGCCATCAGTGATACAGCAACCTACGAGCAGTACTTC
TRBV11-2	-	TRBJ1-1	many	CASSRGRWDGTEAFF	TGTGCCAGCAGTCGCGGCCGGTGGGATGGCACTGAAGCTTTCTTT
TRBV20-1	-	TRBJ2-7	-	CSAQSGTGLEQYF	TGCAGTGCCCAGAGCGGGACAGGACTCGAGCAGTACTTC
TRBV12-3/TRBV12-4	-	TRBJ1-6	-	CASSSYGTGYNSPLHF	TGTGCCAGCAGTTCATACGGAACAGGGTATAATTCACCCCTCCACTTT
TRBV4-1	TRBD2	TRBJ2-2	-	CASTGGGPGELFF	TGCGCCAGCACGGGAGGGGGACCCGGGGAGCTGTTTTTT
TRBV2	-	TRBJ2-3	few	CATSLGAGADTQYF	TGTGCCACTTCCCTAGGGGCAGGGGCAGATACGCAGTATTTT
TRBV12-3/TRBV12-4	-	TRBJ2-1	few	CASSSSGQGPFF	TGTGCCAGCAGTTCCTCGGGGCAGGGTCCGTTCTTC
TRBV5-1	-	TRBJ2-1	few	CASSLRLSRTDYYNEQFF	TGCGCCAGCAGCTTGCGCTTATCCAGGACGGATTACTACAATGAGCAGTTCTTC
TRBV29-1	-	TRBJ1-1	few	CSVQANTEVFF	TGCAGCGTACAGGCTAACACTGAAGTTTTCTTT
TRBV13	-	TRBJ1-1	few	CASSLKEMNTEAFF	TGTGCCAGCAGCTTAAAAGAGATGAACACTGAAGCTTTCTTT
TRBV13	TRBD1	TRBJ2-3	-	CASSWGQGADTQYF	TGTGCCAGCAGCTGGGGACAGGGGGCAGATACGCAGTATTTT
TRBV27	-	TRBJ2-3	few	CASSPAAGTRTDTQYF	TGTGCCAGCAGTCCCGCTGCCGGGACACGCACAGATACGCAGTATTTT
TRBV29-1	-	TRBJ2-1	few	CSALPYSTYNEQFF	TGCAGCGCCCTACCCTACTCCACATACAATGAGCAGTTCTTC
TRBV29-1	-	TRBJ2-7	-	CSVGFSVPSYEQYF	TGCAGCGTGGGGTTTAGCGTACCCTCCTACGAGCAGTACTTC
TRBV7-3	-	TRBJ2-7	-	CASSYERGMEQYF	TGTGCCAGCAGCTACGAGAGAGGAATGGAGCAGTACTTC